This TCR beta chain is drawn from a study of CD8+CD57+ T cells in acquired aplastic anemia. Regarding the study as a whole: Twenty-nine CD8+ CDR3 sequences were shared between patients and controls. Significant differences in CD8+ Simpson's diversity were not observed between patients and controls.

Sequenced patients had shown CD8+CD57+ cell expansion by flow cytometry. Every patient presented with severe acquired aplastic anemia. This clonotype showed up many times. Antigen specificity is unknown. Genomic DNA, serving as template, underwent TCR beta VDJ and CDR3 profiling. TCRdb reprocessed the reads with MiXCR, giving one entry per CDR3 protein. The data hold roughly 280,000 distinct CDR3 sequences, with 45% to 65% observed a single time. The CDR3 covers 13 residues. V lost 5 bases and J lost 5; bases outside the gene matches: 7. CDR1 and CDR2 from the germline V gene are DFQATT and SNEGSKA (reference sequence).

The clonotype was recovered from a human donor with aplastic anemia. The gene calls are TRBV20-1 and TRBJ2-7, with 9 nucleotides matching TRBD2. Source material: sorted CD4+, CD8+, or CD8+CD57+ T cells (not recorded which) from PBMCs. The CDR3 protein is CSAVRGTSNEQYF. In DNA form, the CDR3 reads TGCAGTGCTGTGAGGGGGACTAGCAACGAGCAGTACTTC.